Listed here are 16 T cell receptor beta chains from one sample, sequenced in a study of blood T cells in healthy people across ages. Using a J-beta primer mix together with a sample-barcoded 5' primer, a second PCR was run for about 6 to 11 cycles. MiXCR was run by TCRdb on the 5' RACE reads, yielding one entry per CDR3 protein. The sample yields some 1,000,000 distinct CDR3 sequences, about 23% seen once. These data were also reused for a study on T cells of mothers and their children.

The sample taken for sequencing was blood. These receptors were obtained from a girl under 10 years old in good health.

The J gene is TRBJ2-7, the V gene TRBV2; D is possibly TRBD1 or TRBD2 (5 bases each). CDR3 length: 14 amino acids. CDR1 and CDR2 (germline): SNHLY, FYNNEI. The ends were cut back, 5 bases at V and 5 bases at J, with 16 bases in the middle. This chain's CDR3 is CASSLGTLHHEQYF. For the CDR3, the DNA is TGTGCCAGCAGTCTAGGGACCCTTCACCACGAGCAGTACTTC.

In this sample, this clonotype turned up a few times. The CDR3 DNA reads as TGTGCCAGCACCCAACTAGCGGGGATTCCCACAGATACGCAGTATTTT. Amino acids: CASTQLAGIPTDTQYF. V is TRBV28 and J is TRBJ2-3; TRBD2 agrees at 10 bases. V dropped 7 bases and J dropped 2; count of bases not matched to a gene: 9. Germline-derived CDR1 and CDR2 are MDHEN and SYDVKM. This CDR3 is 16 amino acids long.

In its sample, this clonotype was seen a few times. In DNA form, the CDR3 reads TGCAGCGTTGTGTTAGCGGGAGAGAAACTCAATGAGCAGTTCTTC. The encoded protein is CSVVLAGEKLNEQFF. This rearrangement joins TRBV29-1 to TRBJ2-1; 9 nucleotides align to TRBD2. Per germline, CDR1 SQVTM and CDR2 ANQGSEA. V shed 4 bases, J shed 6 bases, and the junction held 10 bases outside the gene matches. The CDR3 contains 15 residues.

This clonotype has just a few counts. This chain joins TRBV20-1 and TRBJ1-5, with no clear D. Germline-derived CDR1 and CDR2 are DFQATT and SNEGSKA (reference sequence). The CDR3 contains 15 residues. The chain's CDR3 is CRGFLKAHSNQPQHF. CDR3 coding DNA: TGCAGGGGGTTTCTCAAGGCCCATAGCAATCAGCCCCAGCATTTT.

This clonotype occurred a few times. This sequence joins TRBV7-9 and TRBJ2-6; D not certain. The V end was cut by 5 bases, the J end by 0 bases, with 14 bases between. Germline CDR1 SEHNR, CDR2 FQNEAQ (reference sequence). The CDR3 contains 17 residues. The CDR3 loop reads CASSPPPGSSGANVLTF. As DNA, the CDR3 is TGTGCCAGCAGCCCTCCCCCAGGCAGCTCTGGGGCCAACGTCCTGACTTTC.

This clonotype appeared a few times. The rearrangement joins TRBV12-3 or TRBV12-4 to TRBJ1-2; D possibly corresponds to TRBD1 (5 bases). V was pared by 6 bases and J by 8 bases, with 16 bases between. The CDR3 length is 13 residues. The CDR3 bases are TGTGCCAGCAGATGGGGACCAACGGGCGGCTACACCTTC. It translates to CASRWGPTGGYTF.

The chain employs TRBV5-1 and TRBJ2-7, with 9 positions matching TRBD2. Losses at the gene ends were 3 bases for V and 0 bases for J; bases not matched to a gene: 1. Germline V lookup: CDR1 SGHRS, CDR2 YFSETQ. The CDR3 is 14 amino acids. Written as DNA, the CDR3 is TGCGCCAGCAGCTGGCGGGAGGGCTCCTACGAGCAGTACTTC. The encoded protein is CASSWREGSYEQYF.

About this clonotype: An end of the junction does not agree with germline; a read error may underlie this. The CDR3 sequence: CASSDWDRGYKQYF. The CDR3 coding sequence is TGTGCCAGCAGTGATTGGGACAGGGGCTACAAGCAGTACTTC. The genes are TRBV25-1 and TRBJ2-7; TRBD1 agrees at 10 bases. Germline CDR1 MGHDK, CDR2 SYGVNS. This CDR3 has 14 residues.

The rearrangement joins TRBV5-1 to TRBJ1-4; TRBD1 matches at 8 bases. Trimming removed 2 bases from V and 8 bases from J; junction bases left unmatched: 5. The CDR3 spans 14 residues. From germline, CDR1 is SGHRS and CDR2 YFSETQ. The CDR3 is CASSFGAGGEKLFF. The DNA for the CDR3 is TGCGCCAGCAGCTTCGGGGCAGGGGGCGAAAAACTGTTTTTT. Filled out from reference TRBV5-1 and TRBJ1-4, the complete variable domain reads KAGVTQTPRYLIKTRGQQVTLSCSPISGHRSVSWYQQTPGQGLQFLFEYFSETQRNKGNFPGRFSGRQFSNSRSEMNVSTLELGDSALYLCASSFGAGGEKLFFGSGTQLSVL.

The chain couples TRBV20-1 to TRBJ2-2; no definite D call. Per the germline V gene, CDR1 is DFQATT and CDR2 is SNEGSKA (reference sequence). The CDR3 runs to 12 residues. With 5 bases removed from V and 7 bases from J, the gap between germline ends came to 11 bases. CDR3 coding DNA: TGCAGTGCTCAAAAGGGCGTCGGGGAGCTGTTTTTT. Its protein product is CSAQKGVGELFF.

J is TRBJ2-2 and V is TRBV12-3 or TRBV12-4; 10 bases fit TRBD1. The length of the CDR3 is 15 residues. With 5 bases clipped from V and 5 bases from J, the junction kept 5 bases outside the gene matches. CDR3 loop: CASSGQGEETGELFF. CDR3 sequence (DNA): TGTGCCAGCAGTGGACAGGGGGAGGAAACCGGGGAGCTGTTTTTT.

J is TRBJ1-5 and V is TRBV12-3 or TRBV12-4; D unresolved. This CDR3 contains 14 residues. With 3 bases removed from V and 1 base from J, the gap between germline ends came to 7 bases. CDR3: CASSFSESNQPQHF. The CDR3 bases are TGTGCCAGCAGTTTTAGCGAAAGCAATCAGCCCCAGCATTTT.

The rearrangement joins TRBV28 to TRBJ1-3; maybe TRBD1 (5 bases). The ends were cut back, 5 bases at V and 4 bases at J, with 15 bases in the middle. CDR1 is MDHEN, CDR2 SYDVKM, per germline. The CDR3 contains 15 residues. CDR3 DNA: TGTGCCAGCAGTCGGGTATTTGAGGGGGGAAACACCATATATTTT. Its translation is CASSRVFEGGNTIYF.

In its sample, this clonotype was seen once. This chain uses TRBV12-3 or TRBV12-4 with TRBJ1-5; D is undetermined. The CDR3 extends over 15 amino acids. V dropped 4 bases and J dropped 0 bases, with 10 bases sitting between them. This CDR3 is CASSSDTVSNQPQHF. The DNA for the CDR3 is TGTGCCAGCAGTTCCGATACAGTTAGCAATCAGCCCCAGCATTTT.

This clonotype was seen more than once but under ten times. The chain recombines TRBV6-5 with TRBJ1-1; D gene uncertain. Per the germline V gene, CDR1 is MNHEY and CDR2 is SVGAGI. This CDR3 region has 13 residues. Deletions cut 2 bases from V and 6 bases from J, with 10 bases between. CDR3 loop: CASSYGSDAEAFF. The CDR3 bases are TGTGCCAGCAGTTACGGGTCGGACGCTGAAGCTTTCTTT.

The chain has TRBV4-2 and TRBJ2-1, with no clear D. Germline V gene lookup returns CDR1 LGHNA and CDR2 YNFKEQ. V lost 0 bases to trimming and J lost 6 bases, with 18 bases between them. The CDR3 sequence is 17 residues long. The CDR3 loop reads CASSQEVVIIVFNEQFF. CDR3 coding DNA: TGTGCCAGCAGCCAAGAAGTAGTCATAATAGTCTTCAATGAGCAGTTCTTC.